The next 20 T cell receptor beta chains were all read from a single sample in a study of blood T cell repertoires in COVID-19. Libraries were prepared by immunoSEQ multiplex PCR; TCRdb keeps only in-frame clonotypes and omits some of them. The table lists 200,000 to 300,000 clones, 80% to 95% of them singletons, with 2% to 3% in the top ten. The specimen was peripheral blood. The receptors originated from a person aged 18 to 29 with COVID-19, enrolled during active disease.

This chain links TRBV15 with TRBJ2-2; 7 nucleotides line up with TRBD2. V trimming: 1 base; J trimming: 0 bases; junction bases outside the gene matches: 2. This CDR3 has 16 residues. From germline, CDR1 is LNHNV and CDR2 YYDKDF (reference sequence). CDR3 region: CATSRGEGPNTGELFF. CDR3 sequence (DNA): TGTGCCACCAGCAGAGGGGAGGGCCCGAACACCGGGGAGCTGTTTTTT.

The chain carries TRBV27 and TRBJ2-7; D may be TRBD2 (5 bases). V lost 4 bases to trimming and J lost 6 bases, with 13 bases between them. The CDR3 spans 13 residues. Germline assignment: CDR1 MNHEY and CDR2 SMNVEV (reference sequence). In DNA form, the CDR3 reads TGTGCCAGCAGTTGGGGTAGAGGGCGCGAGCAGTACTTC. Its protein product is CASSWGRGREQYF.

The CDR3 loop is CASSNLLASLGNEQFF. The CDR3 DNA is TGTGCCAGTAGTAACCTACTAGCGTCCTTAGGTAATGAGCAGTTCTTC. This chain links TRBV19 with TRBJ2-1; 7 positions match TRBD2. After removal of 4 bases from V and 7 bases from J, the junction contained 13 bases not matched to a gene. Germline V gene sequence: CDR1 LNHDA, CDR2 SQIVND (reference sequence). The length of the CDR3 is 16 residues.

The V call is TRBV11-2, the J call TRBJ2-1; TRBD2 matches at 12 bases. The V gene's germline CDR1 is SGHAT and CDR2 FQNNGV. This CDR3 is 16 amino acids long. V lost 3 bases, J lost 2 bases, and 2 bases stayed unmatched. Here the CDR3 DNA reads TGTGCCAGCAGCTTTAGGACTAGCGGGGCCTACAATGAGCAGTTCTTC. Its protein is CASSFRTSGAYNEQFF.

The chain recombines TRBV7-2 with TRBJ2-1, with no clear D. Germline V gene sequence: CDR1 SGHTA, CDR2 FQGNSA. This CDR3 is 18 amino acids long. Trimming stripped 5 bases from V and 0 bases from J, with 20 bases between. The CDR3 region has the DNA TGTGCCAGCAGCCCCACTCTGTGGGCCTTAGGCTCCTACAATGAGCAGTTCTTC. This translates into CASSPTLWALGSYNEQFF. Using reference TRBV7-2 and TRBJ2-1 for the parts outside the CDR3, the full variable domain is GAGVSQSPSNKVTEKGKDVELRCDPISGHTALYWYRQSLGQGLEFLIYFQGNSAPDKSGLPSDRFSAERTGGSVSTLTIQRTQQEDSAVYLCASSPTLWALGSYNEQFFGPGTRLTVL.

The J gene is TRBJ2-3, the V gene TRBV27, with 9 bases matching TRBD2. With 9 bases clipped from V and 2 bases from J, the junction kept 9 bases outside the gene matches. The CDR3 length is 15 residues. CDR1 is MNHEY, CDR2 SMNVEV, per germline (reference sequence). DNA of the CDR3: TGTGCCAGTCGCCCGCCGGGACTAGCCACAGATACGCAGTATTTT. Its translation: CASRPPGLATDTQYF.

This clone is a singleton in its sample. The chain employs TRBV20-1 and TRBJ1-6; D may be TRBD1 (6 bases). V lost 3 bases, J lost 7 bases, and 16 bases lay in between. Germline CDR1 reads DFQATT; CDR2 reads SNEGSKA (reference sequence). CDR3 length equals 15 residues. This chain's CDR3 is CSASKAGAFNSPLHF. The CDR3 nucleotides are TGCAGTGCTAGTAAGGCAGGGGCTTTCAATTCACCCCTCCACTTT.

The V call is TRBV4-1, the J call TRBJ2-5; weak D call: TRBD1 (5 bases). Germline CDR1 is MGHRA and CDR2 is YSYEKL. Trimming left V 0 bases short and J 5 bases short, with 13 bases between. There are 15 residues in the CDR3. CDR3 bases: TGCGCCAGCAGCCAAGATACGTGGGGCGGCGAGACCCAGTACTTC. Its protein product is CASSQDTWGGETQYF.

CDR3 protein: CASSGTGQGGEQFF. CDR3 bases: TGTGCCAGCTCCGGGACAGGGCAAGGTGGTGAGCAGTTCTTC. V usage is TRBV6-5 and J usage is TRBJ2-1; TRBD1 matches 9 bases. Germline CDR1 is MNHEY and CDR2 is SVGAGI. The CDR3 extends over 14 amino acids. Trimming took 8 bases from V and 9 from J; bases not matched to a gene: 11.

This chain joins TRBV29-1 and TRBJ1-1; D unclear. The CDR3 extends over 12 amino acids. The germline CDR1 and CDR2 sequences are SQVTM and ANQGSEA. The V gene lost 3 bases and the J gene lost 1 base, with 6 bases spanning the gap. The CDR3 nucleotides read TGCAGCGTTGAGGCGGGGAACACTGAAGCTTTCTTT. Translating gives CSVEAGNTEAFF. The variable domain in full, with the rest retrieved from reference TRBV29-1 and TRBJ1-1, is SAVISQKPSRDICQRGTSLTIQCQVDSQVTMMFWYRQQPGQSLTLIATANQGSEATYESGFVIDKFPISRPNLTFSTLTVSNMSPEDSSIYLCSVEAGNTEAFFGQGTRLTVV.

V is TRBV4-2 and J is TRBJ1-6, with 7 bases matching TRBD1. In germline, CDR1 is LGHNA, CDR2 YNFKEQ. V trimming: 1 base; J trimming: 14 bases; junction bases outside the gene matches: 8. The CDR3 sequence is 14 residues long. The CDR3 region has the DNA TGTGCCAGCAGCCAAGGACAGGGCACGGTGGCCCTCCACTTT. Protein sequence: CASSQGQGTVALHF.

V is TRBV29-1 and J is TRBJ2-1; 8 nucleotides match TRBD1. The CDR3 sequence is 12 residues long. Trimming at V came to 4 bases and at J to 7 bases, leaving 3 bases not matched to a gene. The germline V gene encodes CDR1 SQVTM and CDR2 ANQGSEA. CDR3 coding DNA: TGCAGCGTTGGGCAGGGGGCAAATGAGCAGTTCTTC. This gives the protein CSVGQGANEQFF.

V and J are TRBV19 and TRBJ1-1; 7 nucleotides line up with TRBD1. This CDR3 has 14 residues. Germline CDR1 LNHDA, CDR2 SQIVND (reference sequence). Trimming cost V 3 bases and J 2 bases; bases outside gene matches: 3. CDR3 DNA sequence: TGTGCCAGTAGTATCAGACAGGGAAACACTGAAGCTTTCTTT. It encodes CASSIRQGNTEAFF.

CDR3 sequence (DNA): TGCGCCAGCAGCCGGCTGACTAGCGGGAGCACAGATACGCAGTATTTT. Its translation: CASSRLTSGSTDTQYF. The chain employs TRBV4-3 and TRBJ2-3; 10 bases line up with TRBD2. The CDR3 has 16 amino acids. Germline V gene lookup returns CDR1 LGHNA and CDR2 YSLEER. The J segment lost 0 bases and the V segment lost 4 bases, leaving 4 bases of the junction unmatched.

The chain employs TRBV7-6 and TRBJ1-1; TRBD1 matches 7 bases. Germline CDR1 is SGHVS and CDR2 is FNYEAQ. V shed 5 bases, J shed 8 bases, and the junction held 14 bases outside the gene matches. This CDR3 has 15 residues. The CDR3 sequence is CASSPAGGSLREAFF. The CDR3 DNA reads TGTGCCAGCAGCCCAGCAGGGGGATCCTTAAGGGAAGCTTTCTTT.

The V call is TRBV4-2, the J call TRBJ1-1, with 9 bases aligning to TRBD1. Germline-derived CDR1 and CDR2 are LGHNA and YNFKEQ. Trimming at V came to 0 bases and at J to 8 bases, leaving 7 bases not matched to a gene. The CDR3 is 15 amino acids. CDR3 sequence reads: CASSQDRGTGIEAFF. The CDR3 nucleotides read TGTGCCAGCAGCCAAGATAGAGGGACAGGGATAGAAGCTTTCTTT.

DNA for the CDR3: TGTGCCAGCAGCTCCTTAGCGGGAGGGGGGAACACCGGGGAGCTGTTTTTT. It encodes CASSSLAGGGNTGELFF. V usage is TRBV5-6 and J usage is TRBJ2-2; 11 bases match TRBD2. The germline CDR1 and CDR2 sequences are SGHDT and YYEEEE. V shed 3 bases and J 1 base; nucleotides not matched to a gene: 5. The CDR3 has 17 residues.

This sequence joins TRBV25-1 and TRBJ2-5; 13 nucleotides line up with TRBD2. The V and J ends lost 3 bases and 5 bases, in that order; junction bases with no gene match: 9. Germline V gene sequence: CDR1 MGHDK, CDR2 SYGVNS. The CDR3 spans 17 residues. CDR3 sequence: CASSDPRLAGGRETQYF. CDR3 in DNA: TGTGCCAGCAGTGACCCTAGACTAGCGGGAGGAAGGGAGACCCAGTACTTC.

V usage is TRBV9 and J usage is TRBJ2-1, with TRBD1 matching over 7 bases. Germline V gene sequence: CDR1 SGDLS, CDR2 YYNGEE. V lost 4 bases, J lost 8 bases, and 9 bases stayed unmatched. The length of the CDR3 is 14 residues. The DNA of the CDR3 is TGTGCCAGCAGCCCCCCCGCGAGGGGGCATGAGCAGTTCTTC. It yields the protein CASSPPARGHEQFF.

The gene calls are TRBV5-1 and TRBJ2-5; TRBD1 matches 7 bases. V lost 4 bases, J lost 4 bases, and 7 bases stayed unmatched. CDR1 SGHRS and CDR2 YFSETQ come from the germline V gene. The CDR3 spans 14 residues. The CDR3 protein is CASSQQGFGETQYF. DNA for the CDR3: TGCGCCAGCAGCCAACAGGGGTTTGGAGAGACCCAGTACTTC.